Presented here are 27 T cell receptor beta chains from one specimen sequenced in a study of blood T cell repertoires in COVID-19. The assay was immunoSEQ multiplex PCR, and TCRdb's table has in-frame clones only and misses some. Of 98,000 or so clones listed, 75% to 90% are singletons. Material: peripheral blood. All receptors come from a man aged 60 to 69 with acute or convalescent COVID-19.

The rearrangement links TRBV5-4 to TRBJ1-3; D remains ambiguous. This CDR3 spans 14 amino acids. The V and J ends lost 2 bases and 1 base respectively, with 7 bases between them. Germline CDR1 and CDR2: SGHNT and YYREEE (reference sequence). In DNA form, the CDR3 reads TGTGCCAGCAGCTTTAGCGGGTCTGGAAACACCATATATTTT. It encodes CASSFSGSGNTIYF. Combining the CDR3 with reference TRBV5-4 and TRBJ1-3 gives the whole variable domain ETGVTQSPTHLIKTRGQQVTLRCSSQSGHNTVSWYQQALGQGPQFIFQYYREEENGRGNFPPRFSGLQFPNYSSELNVNALELDDSALYLCASSFSGSGNTIYFGEGSWLTVV.

A single count supports this clone. The chain recombines TRBV28 with TRBJ2-3; possibly TRBD1 for D (6 bases). The CDR3 spans 15 residues. V was pared by 3 bases and J by 5 bases, with 15 bases between. Germline CDR1 and CDR2: MDHEN and SYDVKM. The CDR3 nucleotides read TGTGCCAGCAGTTTGGGGACACGGCTAGTAGATACGCAGTATTTT. It yields the protein CASSLGTRLVDTQYF. Full variable domain (outside the CDR3, taken from reference TRBV28 and TRBJ2-3): DVKVTQSSRYLVKRTGEKVFLECVQDMDHENMFWYRQDPGLGLRLIYFSYDVKMKEKGDIPEGYSVSREKKERFSLILESASTNQTSMYLCASSLGTRLVDTQYFGPGTRLTVL.

This rearrangement joins TRBV6-1 to TRBJ2-3, with unresolved D. The CDR3 covers 13 residues. V was trimmed by 2 bases and J by 0 bases, leaving 3 bases between them. Germline CDR1 MNHNS, CDR2 SASEGT. The CDR3 DNA sequence: TGTGCCAGCAGTGAACCTAGCACAGATACGCAGTATTTT. Residues: CASSEPSTDTQYF.

This chain connects TRBV11-2 to TRBJ2-5; no reliable D call. The CDR3 loop spans 19 amino acids. CDR1 is SGHAT, CDR2 FQNNGV, per germline. The V end was cut by 4 bases, the J end by 5 bases, with 29 bases between. CDR3 DNA: TGTGCCAGCAGCTATAGACATGATCGCTTCGCTACGTTTCGGGAGACCCAGTACTTC. As protein: CASSYRHDRFATFRETQYF.

The chain couples TRBV10-3 to TRBJ1-5; no clear D gene. V was shortened by 3 bases and J by 4 bases, with 7 bases between the two germline ends. Per the germline V gene, CDR1 is ENHRY and CDR2 is SYGVKD. The CDR3 covers 13 residues. The DNA for the CDR3 is TGTGCCATCAGTGAAACAGCTAATCAGCCCCAGCATTTT. Translation gives CAISETANQPQHF.

The chain links TRBV2 to TRBJ1-3, with D perhaps TRBD1 (5 bases). V lost 8 bases to trimming and J lost 2 bases, with 10 bases between them. Germline CDR1 is SNHLY and CDR2 is FYNNEI. The CDR3 runs 13 residues. The CDR3 DNA reads TGTGCCAGCCGTGGCAGGGCTGGAAACACCATATATTTT. Protein product: CASRGRAGNTIYF.

The chain is built from TRBV30 and TRBJ1-3, with TRBD1 identical over 9 bases. Germline V gives CDR1 GTSNPN, CDR2 SVGIG (reference sequence). This CDR3 is 15 amino acids long. J lost 3 bases, V lost 0 bases, and 3 bases had no gene match. The DNA for the CDR3 is TGTGCCTGGAGTGTACAGACAGGGGGTGGAAACACCATATATTTT. It encodes CAWSVQTGGGNTIYF.

The chain links TRBV19 to TRBJ1-5, with 11 bases fitting TRBD1. CDR1 and CDR2 from the germline V gene are LNHDA and SQIVND (reference sequence). The CDR3 spans 16 residues. J was trimmed by 5 bases and V by 3 bases; bases with no gene match: 6. The CDR3 region is CASSMTDRGLHQPQHF. In DNA, the CDR3 is TGTGCCAGTAGTATGACGGACAGGGGGCTTCATCAGCCCCAGCATTTT.

This clone has a single count. This chain links TRBV27 with TRBJ1-6; no clear D gene. V was clipped by 3 bases and J by 7 bases, with 13 bases between them. This CDR3 is 15 amino acids long. Per the germline V gene, CDR1 is MNHEY and CDR2 is SMNVEV (reference sequence). The CDR3 DNA reads TGTGCCAGCAGTTTCTTCCGACTAGGGAATTCACCCCTCCACTTT. It codes for CASSFFRLGNSPLHF.

The gene calls are TRBV29-1 and TRBJ2-2, with 7 bases aligning to TRBD1. Per germline, CDR1 SQVTM and CDR2 ANQGSEA. The CDR3 has 13 residues. The trim removed 7 bases at V and 1 base at J, leaving 3 bases unmatched. The CDR3 DNA reads TGCAGCGCGGGACAGATGAACACCGGGGAGCTGTTTTTT. This translates into CSAGQMNTGELFF.

The J gene is TRBJ2-2, the V gene TRBV27, with 7 bases identical to TRBD1. V lost 5 bases and J lost 2; bases outside the gene matches: 5. The CDR3 consists of 15 residues. Germline V gene lookup returns CDR1 MNHEY and CDR2 SMNVEV (reference sequence). This chain's CDR3 is CASSPGTVNTGELFF. The CDR3 DNA reads TGTGCCAGCAGTCCCGGGACAGTTAACACCGGGGAGCTGTTTTTT.

The V gene is TRBV7-8, the J gene TRBJ2-2; a possible D gene is TRBD2 (6 bases). Germline-derived CDR1 and CDR2 are SGHVS and FQNEAQ. The V gene lost 6 bases and the J gene lost 4 bases, with 15 bases spanning the gap. The CDR3 runs 15 residues. The CDR3 DNA reads as TGTGCCAGCAGTCCCGGGAGAGCATTCACCGGGGAGCTGTTTTTT. Its translation is CASSPGRAFTGELFF.

This rearrangement joins TRBV12-3 or TRBV12-4 to TRBJ1-2, with a weak D call TRBD1 (5 bases). This CDR3 comprises 13 residues. The V gene lost 2 bases and the J gene lost 4 bases, with 8 bases spanning the gap. The DNA of the CDR3 is TGTGCCAGCAGTTTACAGGGTGGCTATGGCTACACCTTC. It codes for CASSLQGGYGYTF.

The chain joins TRBV2 to TRBJ2-1; D is unclear. The V and J ends lost 9 bases and 4 bases respectively, with 7 bases between them. In germline, CDR1 is SNHLY, CDR2 FYNNEI. The CDR3 has 11 residues. The CDR3 protein is CASGGYNEQFF. For the CDR3, the DNA is TGTGCCAGTGGCGGTTACAATGAGCAGTTCTTC. The whole variable domain, filled in from reference TRBV2 and TRBJ2-1, reads EPEVTQTPSHQVTQMGQEVILRCVPISNHLYFYWYRQILGQKVEFLVSFYNNEISEKSEIFDDQFSVERPDGSNFTLKIRSTKLEDSAMYFCASGGYNEQFFGPGTRLTVL.

The V call is TRBV9, the J call TRBJ2-2, with D possibly being TRBD2 (6 bases). This CDR3 has 14 residues. Trimming removed 1 base from V and 9 bases from J, with 13 bases in between. Per germline, CDR1 SGDLS and CDR2 YYNGEE. As DNA, the CDR3 is TGTGCCAGCAGCGTAAGCACCCGGGGGAGGGAGCTGTTTTTT. Translation: CASSVSTRGRELFF. Together with reference TRBV9 and TRBJ2-2, the CDR3 gives the full variable domain: DSGVTQTPKHLITATGQRVTLRCSPRSGDLSVYWYQQSLDQGLQFLIQYYNGEERAKGNILERFSAQQFPDLHSELNLSSLELGDSALYFCASSVSTRGRELFFGEGSRLTVL.

V and J are TRBV6-5 and TRBJ1-5; D gene unclear. Between the trimmed V and J ends, which lost 2 bases and 4 bases, there was a span of 9 bases. Germline CDR1 reads MNHEY; CDR2 reads SVGAGI. The CDR3 has 14 residues. CDR3 nucleotides: TGTGCCAGCAGTTACCGAGACTCTAATCAGCCCCAGCATTTT. Translated, it gives CASSYRDSNQPQHF.

As for this clone: This specimen includes other DNA sequences encoding the same CDR3. J is TRBJ1-5 and V is TRBV19; D is ambiguous. Germline V gives CDR1 LNHDA, CDR2 SQIVND (reference sequence). V gave up 3 bases and J gave up 0 bases, with 6 bases separating them. There are 14 residues in the CDR3. DNA for the CDR3: TGTGCCAGTAGTATCTATAGTAGCAATCAGCCCCAGCATTTT. Translating gives CASSIYSSNQPQHF.

The chain's CDR3 is CASSGLAGPSDTQYF. The CDR3, as DNA: TGTGCCAGCAGCGGACTAGCGGGGCCTTCAGATACGCAGTATTTT. The J gene is TRBJ2-3, the V gene TRBV6-2 or TRBV6-3; 12 bases are shared with TRBD2. The length of the CDR3 is 15 residues. The trim removed 6 bases at V and 4 bases at J, leaving 5 bases unmatched. CDR1 is MNHEY and CDR2 is SVGEGT in the germline V gene.

The chain joins TRBV3-1 (or the pseudogene TRBV3-2) to TRBJ2-5, with TRBD1 matching over 7 bases. The germline V gene encodes CDR1 LGHDT and CDR2 YNNKEL (reference sequence). This CDR3 comprises 14 residues. The V and J ends lost 3 bases and 5 bases, in that order; junction bases with no gene match: 6. The CDR3 loop is CASSQADRAETQYF. The CDR3 coding sequence is TGTGCCAGCAGCCAGGCCGACAGGGCGGAGACCCAGTACTTC.

CDR3 loop: CASSGSQGDGETQYF. The CDR3 DNA is TGTGCCAGCAGTGGGTCACAGGGGGATGGAGAGACCCAGTACTTC. This chain links TRBV2 with TRBJ2-5; the match to TRBD1 covers 8 bases. Germline V CDR1 and CDR2: SNHLY, FYNNEI. J gave up 4 bases and V 4 bases, and 8 bases lay outside the gene matches. This CDR3 is 15 amino acids long.

V is TRBV5-1 and J is TRBJ1-2; 10 positions match TRBD1. Germline CDR1 and CDR2: SGHRS and YFSETQ. This CDR3 has 17 residues. V shed 4 bases and J 6 bases; nucleotides not matched to a gene: 15. The CDR3 DNA follows: TGCGCCAGCAGCCCGGGACAGGGGCAAGGGGGCCACCATGGCTACACCTTC. Its translation: CASSPGQGQGGHHGYTF.

V and J are TRBV28 and TRBJ2-5; 7 nucleotides match TRBD1. J was trimmed by 2 bases and V by 6 bases; bases with no gene match: 12. CDR3 length: 16 amino acids. Looked up from germline, CDR1 is MDHEN and CDR2 is SYDVKM. CDR3 region: CASSAGTAVGQETQYF. In DNA form, the CDR3 reads TGTGCCAGCAGCGCCGGGACAGCGGTAGGACAAGAGACCCAGTACTTC.

The chain is built from TRBV5-4 and TRBJ2-1, with D possibly matching TRBD2 (5 bases). The CDR3 length is 15 residues. Per germline, CDR1 SGHNT and CDR2 YYREEE (reference sequence). V dropped 1 base and J dropped 3 bases, with 11 bases sitting between them. The CDR3 reads CASSLSAESYNEQFF. The CDR3, as DNA: TGTGCCAGCAGCTTGTCAGCGGAGAGCTACAATGAGCAGTTCTTC. The complete variable domain, with remaining parts taken from reference TRBV5-4 and TRBJ2-1, reads ETGVTQSPTHLIKTRGQQVTLRCSSQSGHNTVSWYQQALGQGPQFIFQYYREEENGRGNFPPRFSGLQFPNYSSELNVNALELDDSALYLCASSLSAESYNEQFFGPGTRLTVL.

The rearrangement uses TRBV5-1 and TRBJ1-1; 7 nucleotides line up with TRBD1. CDR3 length: 14 amino acids. The germline CDR1 and CDR2 sequences are SGHRS and YFSETQ. J was trimmed by 0 bases and V by 4 bases; bases with no gene match: 3. CDR3 in amino acids: CASSADRVNTEAFF. CDR3 in DNA: TGCGCCAGCAGCGCTGACAGGGTGAACACTGAAGCTTTCTTT.

J is TRBJ1-5 and V is TRBV6-5; D not certain. This CDR3 is built from 14 residues. Looked up from germline, CDR1 is MNHEY and CDR2 is SVGAGI. The germline V and J ends were trimmed by 0 bases and 7 bases, with 10 bases remaining between them. In DNA form, the CDR3 reads TGTGCCAGCAGTTACTCCCCGGGGAAGCAGCCCCAGCATTTT. The encoded protein is CASSYSPGKQPQHF.

The chain links TRBV21-1 to TRBJ1-5; the DNA was not compared with TRBD1, the D call given in the table. TRBV21-1 is a pseudogene segment. The CDR3 contains 16 residues. CDR3 protein: CASRPDRGRGNQPQHF. The CDR3 DNA is TGTGCCAGCAGACCGGACAGGGGGCGAGGCAATCAGCCCCAGCATTTT.

The chain has TRBV6-5 and TRBJ1-5; perhaps TRBD1 as D (5 bases). Germline V gene lookup returns CDR1 MNHEY and CDR2 SVGAGI. Deletions cut 8 bases from V and 7 bases from J, with 12 bases between. The CDR3 contains 12 residues. The CDR3, as DNA: TGTGCCAGCCGGGGGGTTTGGCAGCCCCAGCATTTT. Protein sequence: CASRGVWQPQHF.